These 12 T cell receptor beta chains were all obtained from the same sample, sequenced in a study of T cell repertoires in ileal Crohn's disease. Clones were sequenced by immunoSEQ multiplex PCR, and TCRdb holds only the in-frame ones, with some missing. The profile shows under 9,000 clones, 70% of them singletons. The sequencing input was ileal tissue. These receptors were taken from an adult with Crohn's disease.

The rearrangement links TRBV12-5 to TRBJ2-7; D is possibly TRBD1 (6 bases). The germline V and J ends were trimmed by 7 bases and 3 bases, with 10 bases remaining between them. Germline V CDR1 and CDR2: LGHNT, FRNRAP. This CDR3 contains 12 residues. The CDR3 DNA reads TGTGCTAGTGCTCAGGGGTTCTACGAGCAGTACTTC. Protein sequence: CASAQGFYEQYF.

In nucleotides, the CDR3 is TGTGCCAGCATCTACGCCGGGGGGTCCAAAAACATTCAGTACTTC. Translation gives CASIYAGGSKNIQYF. The chain has TRBV6-1 and TRBJ2-4; TRBD2 agrees at 7 bases. The germline CDR1 and CDR2 sequences are MNHNS and SASEGT. V shed 7 bases and J 2 bases; nucleotides not matched to a gene: 8. The CDR3 runs 15 residues.

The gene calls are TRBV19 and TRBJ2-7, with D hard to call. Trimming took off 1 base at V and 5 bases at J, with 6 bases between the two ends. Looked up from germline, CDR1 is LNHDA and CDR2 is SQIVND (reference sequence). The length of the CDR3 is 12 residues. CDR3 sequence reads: CASSIGENEQYF. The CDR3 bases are TGTGCCAGTAGTATAGGAGAAAACGAGCAGTACTTC.

Here the CDR3 reads CASSARGTEAFF. Written as DNA, the CDR3 is TGTGCCAGCAGCGCCCGGGGGACTGAAGCTTTCTTT. This chain uses TRBV7-2 with TRBJ1-1; the D gene is possibly TRBD1 (5 bases). The CDR3 has 12 amino acids. The V end was cut by 5 bases, the J end by 5 bases, with 9 bases between. From germline, CDR1 is SGHTA and CDR2 FQGNSA.

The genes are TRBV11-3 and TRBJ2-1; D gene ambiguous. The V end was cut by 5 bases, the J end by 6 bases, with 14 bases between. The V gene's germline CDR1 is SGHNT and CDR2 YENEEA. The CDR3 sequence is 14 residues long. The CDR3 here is CASSPHSQGNEQFF. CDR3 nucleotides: TGTGCCAGCAGCCCTCACAGCCAAGGCAATGAGCAGTTCTTC.

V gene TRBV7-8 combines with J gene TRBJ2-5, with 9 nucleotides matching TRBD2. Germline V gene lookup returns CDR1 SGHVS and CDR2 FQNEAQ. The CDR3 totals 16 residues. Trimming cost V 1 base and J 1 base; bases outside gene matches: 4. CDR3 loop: CASSLGSGGIQETQYF. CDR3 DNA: TGTGCCAGCAGCTTAGGTAGCGGGGGAATCCAAGAGACCCAGTACTTC.

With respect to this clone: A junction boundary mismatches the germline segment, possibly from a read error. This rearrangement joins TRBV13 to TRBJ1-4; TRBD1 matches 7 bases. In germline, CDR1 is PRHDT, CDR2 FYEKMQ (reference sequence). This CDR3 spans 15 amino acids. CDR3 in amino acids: CASSLGQAWGEKLFF. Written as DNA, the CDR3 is TGTGCCAGCAGCCTAGGACAGGCTTGGGGTGAAAAACTGTTTTTT.

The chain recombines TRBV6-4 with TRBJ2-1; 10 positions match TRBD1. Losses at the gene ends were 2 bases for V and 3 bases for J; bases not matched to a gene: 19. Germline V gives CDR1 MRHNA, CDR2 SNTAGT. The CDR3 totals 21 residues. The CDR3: CASSDPRDRGKRGEFYNEQFF. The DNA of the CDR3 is TGTGCCAGCAGTGACCCTAGGGACAGGGGAAAGAGGGGGGAGTTCTACAATGAGCAGTTCTTC.

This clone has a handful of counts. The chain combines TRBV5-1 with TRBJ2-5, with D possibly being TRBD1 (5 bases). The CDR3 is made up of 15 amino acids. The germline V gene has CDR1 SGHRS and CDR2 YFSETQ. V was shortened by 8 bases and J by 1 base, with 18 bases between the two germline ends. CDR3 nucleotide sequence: TGCGCCAGTAGTCAACAGCGACAGACCCAAGAGACCCAGTACTTC. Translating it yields CASSQQRQTQETQYF.

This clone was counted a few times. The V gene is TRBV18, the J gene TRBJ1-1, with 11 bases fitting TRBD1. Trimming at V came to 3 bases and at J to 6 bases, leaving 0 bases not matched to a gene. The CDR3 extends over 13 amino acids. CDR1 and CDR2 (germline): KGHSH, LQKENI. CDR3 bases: TGTGCCAGCTCACCGGGACAGGGGGCTGAAGCTTTCTTT. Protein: CASSPGQGAEAFF.

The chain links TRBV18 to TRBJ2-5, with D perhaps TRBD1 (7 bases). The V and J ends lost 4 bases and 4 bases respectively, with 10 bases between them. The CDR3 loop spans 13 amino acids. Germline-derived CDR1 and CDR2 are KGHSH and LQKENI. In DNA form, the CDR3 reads TGTGCCAGCTCACGACAGGGAGGAGAGACCCAGTACTTC. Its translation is CASSRQGGETQYF.

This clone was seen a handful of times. DNA of the CDR3: TGTGCCAGCAGCTTAGGGGGGGGACCGGCTTACGAGCAGTACTTC. Its protein is CASSLGGGPAYEQYF. This chain joins TRBV7-6 and TRBJ2-7, with 7 bases matching TRBD2. Germline V gene data show CDR1 as SGHVS and CDR2 as FNYEAQ. Germline trimming cut 1 base from V and 4 bases from J; bases unmatched to any gene: 7. The CDR3 is made up of 15 amino acids.